The entry below describes one TCR beta chain. Its antigen is unknown. The sample belongs to a study of graft-versus-host responses after intestinal transplantation. The CDR3 is made up of 17 amino acids. The V segment lost 3 bases and the J segment 0 bases; nucleotides outside the gene matches: 10. Germline lookup yields CDR1 SGHRS and CDR2 YFSETQ. Overall study findings and caveats: Peak circulating GvH clone levels tracked with early post-transplant HvG declines.

The repertoire was sequenced with immunoSEQ multiplex PCR; TCRdb's copy has only in-frame clones and lacks some. The data hold over 45,000 clones, with 70% to 90% observed a single time. This receptor was identified in a human patient who received an intestinal transplant, so some T cells may come from the graft donor. The chain is built from TRBV5-1 and TRBJ1-1; 8 bases map to TRBD1. The input for sequencing was PBMCs, taken 26 days after transplant. CDR3: CASSWTGPPSLNTEAFF. CDR3 nucleotides: TGCGCCAGCAGCTGGACAGGGCCCCCCTCTTTGAACACTGAAGCTTTCTTT.